A single sample is the source of the 10 T cell receptor beta chains below, sequenced in a study of patients and donors after allogeneic stem cell transplantation (dated by TCRdb to the early 2020s). The library was built by means of RT-PCR. The listed sequencing device is NextSeq 550. TCRdb reprocessed the public reads (quality trimming at Q25 with fastp, clone calling with MiXCR) and kept in-frame beta chains. One record per CDR3 amino acid sequence lists the most common genes and DNA. This sample lists about 200,000 distinct CDR3 sequences; about 37% were detected once. The ten largest clonotypes hold more than 9% of the sample. Sequencing was done on a sample of blood, either unsorted or a sorted T cell fraction (not recorded which). All receptors come from a human donor who was either an allogeneic HSCT recipient or a stem cell or donor lymphocyte infusion donor (not recorded which). It is not recorded whose cells these are; they may come from a transplant donor.

This clonotype showed up just a few times. The V gene is TRBV7-9, the J gene TRBJ1-3; 7 nucleotides align to TRBD1. The CDR3 runs 16 residues. With V trimmed by 8 bases and J by 0 bases, 10 bases remained unmatched. Per germline, CDR1 SEHNR and CDR2 FQNEAQ (reference sequence). The CDR3 bases are TGTGCCAGCCGCTGGGGACAGAGTATCTCTGGAAACACCATATATTTT. Amino acid sequence: CASRWGQSISGNTIYF.

This clonotype was recorded at least ten times. The genes are TRBV29-1 and TRBJ1-2; D is uncertain. This CDR3 contains 11 residues. Per the germline V gene, CDR1 is SQVTM and CDR2 is ANQGSEA. CDR3: CGSVGGYGYTF. CDR3 sequence (DNA): TGCGGGTCCGTCGGCGGATATGGCTACACCTTC.

The rearrangement links TRBV7-2 to TRBJ2-1; no definite D call. Germline assignment: CDR1 SGHTA and CDR2 FQGNSA. The CDR3 runs 16 residues. V dropped 2 bases and J dropped 0 bases, with 11 bases sitting between them. The CDR3 DNA sequence: TGTGCCAGCAGCTTACTGCTAGGAAGCTCCTACAATGAGCAGTTCTTC. It is translated as CASSLLLGSSYNEQFF.

This clonotype turned up a few times. The chain uses TRBV7-2 and TRBJ1-1; no clear D. The CDR3 runs 11 residues. Looked up from germline, CDR1 is SGHTA and CDR2 is FQGNSA. The V and J ends lost 4 bases and 8 bases respectively, with 8 bases between them. The CDR3 spells CASSSRVEAFF. In DNA form, the CDR3 reads TGTGCCAGCAGCTCTCGAGTGGAAGCTTTCTTT.

The rearrangement joins TRBV10-3 to TRBJ1-3, with 7 bases identical to TRBD1. V was pared by 5 bases and J by 0 bases, with 7 bases of the junction left unmatched. The CDR3 is 16 amino acids. Germline CDR1 reads ENHRY; CDR2 reads SYGVKD. The CDR3 DNA reads as TGTGCCATCAGTAAGGGACAGAGGAACTCTGGAAACACCATATATTTT. Protein product: CAISKGQRNSGNTIYF.

In its sample, this clonotype was seen a few times. The V call is TRBV7-9, the J call TRBJ2-5; 8 nucleotides agree with TRBD2. The CDR3 is 15 amino acids. Germline assignment: CDR1 SEHNR and CDR2 FQNEAQ (reference sequence). V lost 4 bases and J lost 5; bases outside the gene matches: 9. The CDR3 nucleotides are TGTGCCAGCAGCTCCCTTGCGGGGGGAGGGGAGACCCAGTACTTC. It is translated as CASSSLAGGGETQYF.

This clonotype has a handful of counts. The chain joins TRBV6-1 to TRBJ1-1, with 8 bases identical to TRBD1. The germline CDR1 and CDR2 sequences are MNHNS and SASEGT. V lost 0 bases, J lost 4 bases, and 10 bases stayed unmatched. This CDR3 is 17 amino acids long. This chain's CDR3 is CASSEAAGGNWGTEAFF. DNA for the CDR3: TGTGCCAGCAGTGAAGCGGCAGGGGGCAACTGGGGCACTGAAGCTTTCTTT.

The chain recombines TRBV20-1 with TRBJ1-1; 11 bases match TRBD1. CDR1 is DFQATT, CDR2 SNEGSKA, per germline (reference sequence). The CDR3 consists of 17 residues. The ends lost 2 bases at V and 4 bases at J; junction bases unmatched: 12. DNA of the CDR3: TGCAGTGCTAGACTAAACCCGGGACAGGGGGGGACCACTGAAGCTTTCTTT. Translated: CSARLNPGQGGTTEAFF.

The chain recombines TRBV12-3 or TRBV12-4 with TRBJ2-1; maybe TRBD1 (5 bases). The CDR3 consists of 15 residues. V lost 2 bases and J 4 bases, leaving 12 bases between the germline ends. This chain's CDR3 is CASSLPGISYNEQFF. In DNA, the CDR3 is TGTGCCAGCAGTTTACCAGGGATTTCATACAATGAGCAGTTCTTC.

Concerning this clonotype itself: The junction does not match germline at one end; this may be a read error. V is TRBV14 and J is TRBJ1-1; D might be TRBD1 (6 bases). The CDR3 covers 12 residues. The germline gives CDR1 SGHDN, CDR2 FVKESK. The CDR3 nucleotides are TGTGCCAGCAGCCAGGGACACACCGAAGCTTTCTTT. As protein: CASSQGHTEAFF.